Each of the 7 T cell receptor beta chains below was sequenced from the same sample in a study of T cell responses to AZD1222 COVID-19 vaccine. TCRdb's table, derived via immunoSEQ multiplex PCR, lists solely in-frame clones and lacks some. The top ten clones hold approximately 6% of a sample with 85,000 to 100,000 clones, just over 85% of them seen once. Sample: peripheral blood, taken on day 0 of AZD1222 vaccination. Every receptor here comes from an adult in good health.

CDR3 DNA sequence: TGTGCCAGCTCACCGGCGGCGGTTTACTCTGGAAACACCATATATTTT. Its translation is CASSPAAVYSGNTIYF. The chain uses TRBV18 and TRBJ1-3; no reliable D call. The germline V gene has CDR1 KGHSH and CDR2 LQKENI. This CDR3 has 16 residues. Trimming left V 3 bases short and J 0 bases short, with 12 bases between. Together with reference TRBV18 and TRBJ1-3, the CDR3 gives the full variable domain: NAGVMQNPRHLVRRRGQEARLRCSPMKGHSHVYWYRQLPEEGLKFMVYLQKENIIDESGMPKERFSAEFPKEGPSILRIQQVVRGDSAAYFCASSPAAVYSGNTIYFGEGSWLTVV.

This rearrangement joins TRBV2 to TRBJ1-1; D might be TRBD1 (6 bases). The CDR3 covers 12 residues. V lost 7 bases and J lost 3, with 9 bases in between. Germline CDR1 and CDR2: SNHLY and FYNNEI. CDR3 protein: CASKRQDTEAFF. CDR3 nucleotides: TGTGCCAGCAAGAGACAGGACACTGAAGCTTTCTTT.

The chain is built from TRBV11-2 and TRBJ2-7; possibly TRBD1 for D (6 bases). The CDR3 spans 14 residues. Deletions cut 3 bases from V and 5 bases from J, with 14 bases between. CDR1 and CDR2 from the germline V gene are SGHAT and FQNNGV. CDR3 residues: CASSFLQGSHEQYF. In nucleotides, the CDR3 is TGTGCCAGCAGCTTTCTACAGGGTAGCCACGAGCAGTACTTC.

The rearrangement uses TRBV19 and TRBJ1-5; D perhaps matches TRBD1 (5 bases). The germline gives CDR1 LNHDA, CDR2 SQIVND (reference sequence). The V end was cut by 7 bases, the J end by 5 bases, with 15 bases between. This CDR3 is 14 amino acids long. The CDR3 sequence is CASKTDQGHQPQHF. The CDR3 DNA reads TGTGCCAGTAAAACAGATCAGGGACATCAGCCCCAGCATTTT.

This chain joins TRBV7-9 and TRBJ1-1; no definite D call. This CDR3 contains 15 residues. CDR1 and CDR2 from the germline V gene are SEHNR and FQNEAQ (reference sequence). V was pared by 7 bases and J by 0 bases, with 15 bases between. This CDR3 reads CASIEAGPMNTEAFF. The CDR3 DNA reads as TGTGCCAGCATCGAGGCCGGCCCTATGAACACTGAAGCTTTCTTT.

The chain employs TRBV18 and TRBJ1-1; tentatively, D is TRBD1 (5 bases). The germline V gene encodes CDR1 KGHSH and CDR2 LQKENI. CDR3 size: 13 residues. Trimming stripped 5 bases from V and 1 base from J, with 8 bases between. CDR3 in DNA: TGTGCCAGCTCATCGGGGCCGAACACTGAAGCTTTCTTT. Protein: CASSSGPNTEAFF. The full variable domain, in which reference TRBV18 and TRBJ1-1 provide the parts outside the CDR3, is NAGVMQNPRHLVRRRGQEARLRCSPMKGHSHVYWYRQLPEEGLKFMVYLQKENIIDESGMPKERFSAEFPKEGPSILRIQQVVRGDSAAYFCASSSGPNTEAFFGQGTRLTVV.

The chain recombines TRBV7-2 with TRBJ1-4; D may be TRBD1 (5 bases). V shed 1 base and J shed 8 bases, with 17 bases lying between them. The CDR3 is 16 residues long. CDR1 and CDR2 (germline): SGHTA, FQGNSA. The CDR3 protein is CASSLGGAAAGEKLFF. The CDR3 region has the DNA TGTGCCAGCAGCTTAGGTGGGGCCGCCGCAGGCGAAAAACTGTTTTTT.